The T cell receptor beta chain under discussion was sequenced for a study of T cell responses to AZD1222 COVID-19 vaccine. Measured with immunoSEQ multiplex PCR; TCRdb has only the in-frame clones, and not every one. This sample yields under 150,000 clones, of which 80% to 95% are seen a single time; about 1.1% belongs to the top ten. This CDR3 comprises 16 residues. V gave up 1 base and J gave up 5 bases, with 18 bases separating them. The germline V gene encodes CDR1 KGHSH and CDR2 LQKENI. This TCR came from an adult who received the AZD1222 COVID-19 vaccine. This chain uses TRBV18 with TRBJ2-7, with D maybe TRBD1 (6 bases). The sequencing here drew on peripheral blood, taken 28 days after the second AZD1222 dose. The CDR3 sequence: CASSPQQGTFYDEQYF. The CDR3 nucleotides read TGTGCCAGCTCACCACAACAGGGAACCTTTTACGACGAGCAGTACTTC.